This TCR beta chain is drawn from a study of human T cells and chemical hapten exposure. Each CDR3 protein is one row after TCRdb ran MiXCR on the RACE reads. The table records roughly 30,000 distinct CDR3 sequences, 7.4% of them present only once. V lost 7 bases to trimming and J lost 2 bases, with 11 bases between them. The CDR3 runs to 13 residues. Germline CDR1 is MNHNS and CDR2 is SASEGT. This clonotype showed up just a few times. Time point of the sample: healthy volunteer bleed at 2 weeks. It was from unfractionated whole blood that total RNA was extracted. This clonotype originated in a human donor in good health. Some clones in this sample may be carry-over from other donors' samples. The rearrangement uses TRBV6-1 and TRBJ2-5; perhaps TRBD1 as D (6 bases). Material: whole blood. This CDR3 reads CASNGQCQETQYF. DNA for the CDR3: TGTGCCAGCAACGGACAGTGTCAAGAGACCCAGTACTTC.